This TCR beta chain is from a study of cytomegalovirus exposure and HLA in healthy donors. Study-wide results and limits: Later analysis placed DRB1 highest and HLA-C lowest in TCR association rates, which differed by HLA locus. The analysis excluded some indistinguishable V segments, including TRBV6-2 and TRBV6-3.

The CDR3 totals 14 residues. In germline, CDR1 is SGHAT, CDR2 FQDESV (reference sequence). V lost 5 bases and J lost 0, with 11 bases in between. A multiplex PCR was run with 60 Vbeta primers and 13 Jbeta primers. Only in-frame clones appear in the TCRdb table, and some are missing; sequencing was by immunoSEQ multiplex PCR. This sample has about 200,000 clones, with roughly 80% found just once. A note on this clone: Its antigen is unknown.

The chain joins TRBV11-1 to TRBJ2-7; D call uncertain. Sequenced input: PBMCs. The clonotype was recovered from a man between 40 and 49 years old in good health and CMV-seropositive. CDR3 residues: CASSHNSPSYEQYF. In DNA form, the CDR3 reads TGTGCCAGCAGCCACAATTCCCCCTCCTACGAGCAGTACTTC.